Sequencing of this T cell receptor (beta chain) was carried out in a study of blood T cell repertoires in COVID-19. Study summary: Researchers got acute and convalescent COVID-19 samples from the United States, Italy and Spain. T cells, B-cell-depleted T cells, or PBMCs supplied cDNA or gDNA.

In the original workflow: Reference gene primer amplification gave estimated nucleated cell counts. This table comes from immunoSEQ multiplex PCR, and its TCRdb copy is limited to in-frame clones, with some not included. The V and J calls and the clone size are those of that table, but D and trimming were determined from the DNA. Seen here are roughly 97,000 clones, about 86% observed once, and the top ten hold roughly 3.4%. The CDR3 has 14 amino acids. Trimming removed 3 bases from V and 9 bases from J; junction bases left unmatched: 11. Looked up from germline, CDR1 is SGDLS and CDR2 is YYNGEE. This clone is judged medium-sized.

The sample was peripheral blood. The source of this sequence is an elderly woman with active or convalescent COVID-19. The chain combines TRBV9 with TRBJ2-5; 7 bases agree with TRBD2. This CDR3 is CASSETGKGGSQYF. CDR3 DNA sequence: TGTGCCAGCAGCGAGACCGGGAAGGGAGGGTCCCAGTACTTC.